Presented here are 2 T cell receptor beta chains from one specimen sequenced in a study of PD-1 blockade in classical Hodgkin lymphoma. Method: immunoSEQ multiplex PCR; TCRdb's copy keeps in-frame clones and lacks some. The repertoire holds roughly 48,000 clones, with roughly 86% as singletons. Time point meaning: cycle 4 day 1 (C4D1), after less than 7 weeks of nivolumab. All patients relapsed after autologous stem cell transplantation, and brentuximab vedotin exposure varied. The input for sequencing was peripheral blood mononuclear cells (PBMCs), taken before the fourth cycle of nivolumab. The receptors here all came from a human donor with classical Hodgkin lymphoma.

This clone occurred a few times. CDR3 in amino acids: CASRRLLITGKGADTDTQYF. CDR3 sequence (DNA): TGCGCCAGCAGACGCCTCTTAATCACAGGGAAGGGGGCAGACACAGATACGCAGTATTTT. The rearrangement uses TRBV10-1 and TRBJ2-3; 7 bases align to TRBD1. Germline-derived CDR1 and CDR2 are WNHNN and SYGVQD (reference sequence). J gave up 2 bases and V 6 bases, and 23 bases lay outside the gene matches. The CDR3 covers 20 residues.

This clone was recorded once. The chain combines TRBV18 with TRBJ2-1; 10 bases align to TRBD2. CDR3 length: 15 residues. CDR1 and CDR2 (germline): KGHSH, LQKENI. Trimming at V came to 3 bases and at J to 6 bases, leaving 5 bases not matched to a gene. CDR3 DNA: TGTGCCAGCTCACCGGAGCGGGAGGGCCTCAATGAGCAGTTCTTC. Encoded protein: CASSPEREGLNEQFF.